A single sample gave rise to the 27 T cell receptor beta chains below, sequenced in a study of blood T cell repertoires in COVID-19. The table came from immunoSEQ multiplex PCR; TCRdb's copy has only in-frame clones and leaves some out. The data show about 80,000 clones, with around four fifths seen just once and about 42% held by the top ten. Material: peripheral blood. These receptors were obtained from a man older than 75 with active or convalescent COVID-19.

This chain joins TRBV29-1 and TRBJ2-3; D may be TRBD2 (7 bases). Germline CDR1 reads SQVTM; CDR2 reads ANQGSEA. This CDR3 region has 13 residues. Trimming removed 7 bases at V and 6 bases at J, with 17 bases between. The CDR3 nucleotides read TGCAGCGCCGGAAAGGGGGGGTTGGATACGCAGTATTTT. Translation gives CSAGKGGLDTQYF.

J is TRBJ1-4 and V is TRBV5-1; D is possibly TRBD1 (5 bases). The CDR3 consists of 17 residues. Germline CDR1 and CDR2: SGHRS and YFSETQ. V was clipped by 0 bases and J by 5 bases, with 17 bases between them. The CDR3 coding sequence is TGCGCCAGCAGCTTGGGTTTCGGGGGGTCTGGCAATGAAAAACTGTTTTTT. Protein sequence: CASSLGFGGSGNEKLFF.

This chain joins TRBV5-1 and TRBJ2-5, with 8 bases aligning to TRBD1. Germline values: CDR1 SGHRS, CDR2 YFSETQ. J lost 4 bases, V lost 6 bases, and 11 bases had no gene match. The CDR3 covers 15 residues. The CDR3 coding sequence is TGCGCCAGCACCATCCAGGGGGCGGTAGGAGAGACCCAGTACTTC. Translating gives CASTIQGAVGETQYF.

The V call is TRBV5-1, the J call TRBJ2-4, with 13 bases fitting TRBD2. CDR1 is SGHRS and CDR2 is YFSETQ in the germline V gene. Losses at the gene ends were 4 bases for V and 8 bases for J; bases not matched to a gene: 24. There are 21 residues in the CDR3. The CDR3 region is CASSPFLRTSGSGRGSDIQYF. DNA of the CDR3: TGCGCCAGCAGCCCGTTTCTCAGGACTAGCGGGAGTGGGAGGGGCTCGGACATTCAGTACTTC. Supplemented by reference TRBV5-1 and TRBJ2-4, the full variable domain reads KAGVTQTPRYLIKTRGQQVTLSCSPISGHRSVSWYQQTPGQGLQFLFEYFSETQRNKGNFPGRFSGRQFSNSRSEMNVSTLELGDSALYLCASSPFLRTSGSGRGSDIQYFGAGTRLSVL.

V and J are TRBV2 and TRBJ2-3; 10 bases are a match to TRBD1. CDR3 size: 13 residues. Trimming removed 4 bases from V and 7 bases from J; junction bases left unmatched: 2. Looked up from germline, CDR1 is SNHLY and CDR2 is FYNNEI. CDR3 DNA sequence: TGTGCCAGCAGTGGACAGGGGGCGAATACGCAGTATTTT. This encodes CASSGQGANTQYF.

The gene calls are TRBV2 and TRBJ2-3; the D is unclear. The V gene's germline CDR1 is SNHLY and CDR2 FYNNEI. V gave up 8 bases and J gave up 1 base, with 7 bases separating them. The CDR3 has 12 amino acids. CDR3 sequence (DNA): TGTGCCAGCGGGCAGGGCACAGATACGCAGTATTTT. Protein product: CASGQGTDTQYF.

CDR3 DNA sequence: TGTGCCAGCTCACCAAAGCCGGACGGGGGGCCATACAATGAGCAGTTCTTC. Protein product: CASSPKPDGGPYNEQFF. The V call is TRBV18, the J call TRBJ2-1; D perhaps matches TRBD2 (7 bases). This CDR3 has 17 amino acids. V lost 2 bases to trimming and J lost 4 bases, with 18 bases between them. Germline V gives CDR1 KGHSH, CDR2 LQKENI. Looking up the rest from reference TRBV18 and TRBJ2-1 gives the full variable domain: NAGVMQNPRHLVRRRGQEARLRCSPMKGHSHVYWYRQLPEEGLKFMVYLQKENIIDESGMPKERFSAEFPKEGPSILRIQQVVRGDSAAYFCASSPKPDGGPYNEQFFGPGTRLTVL.

The chain couples TRBV25-1 to TRBJ1-2; D unclear. Germline assignment: CDR1 MGHDK and CDR2 SYGVNS. Trimming cost V 2 bases and J 4 bases, with 11 bases left between them. The CDR3 is 14 amino acids. The CDR3 is CASSEDGRGYGYTF. The CDR3, as DNA: TGTGCCAGCAGTGAAGATGGGAGAGGCTATGGCTACACCTTC.

This clone is a singleton in its sample. In DNA, the CDR3 is TGTGCCAGTGGCCCTGGACAGGGAGGTTTCAGCAATCAGCCCCAGCATTTT. Translated: CASGPGQGGFSNQPQHF. This rearrangement joins TRBV19 to TRBJ1-5; 8 bases align to TRBD1. Germline assignment: CDR1 LNHDA and CDR2 SQIVND (reference sequence). The CDR3 is 17 amino acids. The ends lost 8 bases at V and 1 base at J; junction bases unmatched: 13.

The chain joins TRBV5-3 to TRBJ1-1; weak D call: TRBD1 (6 bases). TRBV5-3 is an ORF, with its function uncertain. Trimming shortened V by 4 bases and J by 4 bases, and 11 bases separated the two germline ends. CDR3 size: 13 residues. This chain's CDR3 is CARSPKGVTEAFF. The CDR3 DNA sequence: TGTGCCAGAAGCCCAAAGGGGGTCACTGAAGCTTTCTTT.

V is TRBV18 and J is TRBJ1-5, with a weak D call TRBD1 (6 bases). The germline CDR1 and CDR2 sequences are KGHSH and LQKENI. The CDR3 length is 14 residues. V dropped 6 bases and J dropped 6 bases, with 15 bases sitting between them. The DNA of the CDR3 is TGTGCCAGCTCCCCCGGGGGGGCCGGTCAGCCCCAGCATTTT. This gives the protein CASSPGGAGQPQHF. The whole variable domain, remainder taken from reference TRBV18 and TRBJ1-5, is NAGVMQNPRHLVRRRGQEARLRCSPMKGHSHVYWYRQLPEEGLKFMVYLQKENIIDESGMPKERFSAEFPKEGPSILRIQQVVRGDSAAYFCASSPGGAGQPQHFGDGTRLSIL.

The V gene is TRBV5-1, the J gene TRBJ2-7; 8 nucleotides agree with TRBD2. CDR1 SGHRS and CDR2 YFSETQ come from the germline V gene. J lost 5 bases, V lost 0 bases, and 4 bases had no gene match. This CDR3 is 14 amino acids long. Written as DNA, the CDR3 is TGCGCCAGCAGCTTGGTACTAGCGGCCCACGAGCAGTACTTC. Translating gives CASSLVLAAHEQYF.

The chain is built from TRBV29-1 and TRBJ2-1, with 8 bases fitting TRBD1. The CDR3 length is 17 residues. After removal of 2 bases from V and 4 bases from J, the junction contained 13 bases not matched to a gene. Germline loops: CDR1 SQVTM, CDR2 ANQGSEA. The CDR3 loop is CSVEKGMGTGRYNEQFF. DNA of the CDR3: TGCAGCGTTGAAAAGGGAATGGGGACAGGAAGATACAATGAGCAGTTCTTC.

The rearrangement links TRBV27 to TRBJ2-3; TRBD2 aligns across 8 bases. The germline CDR1 and CDR2 sequences are MNHEY and SMNVEV (reference sequence). The CDR3 sequence is 16 residues long. With V trimmed by 1 base and J by 1 base, 4 bases remained unmatched. The CDR3 loop reads CASSLFAGGRTDTQYF. The CDR3 DNA sequence: TGTGCCAGCAGTTTATTTGCGGGGGGACGCACAGATACGCAGTATTTT.

The chain is built from TRBV2 and TRBJ1-1, with no clear D. Germline values: CDR1 SNHLY, CDR2 FYNNEI. The CDR3 runs 12 residues. V lost 5 bases to trimming and J lost 2 bases, with 6 bases between them. The chain's CDR3 is CASSWANTEAFF. As DNA, the CDR3 is TGTGCCAGCAGTTGGGCCAACACTGAAGCTTTCTTT.

The chain carries TRBV19 and TRBJ2-1; 8 bases match TRBD2. Germline trimming cut 4 bases from V and 6 bases from J; bases unmatched to any gene: 5. Per the germline V gene, CDR1 is LNHDA and CDR2 is SQIVND (reference sequence). The CDR3 has 14 residues. CDR3 DNA sequence: TGTGCCAGTAGTAAGGGTCGGGAGGGCAATGAGCAGTTCTTC. Translating it yields CASSKGREGNEQFF.

V gene TRBV7-8 combines with J gene TRBJ1-1; TRBD1 is a possible D gene (5 bases). Trimming left V 5 bases short and J 4 bases short, with 11 bases between. CDR3 length equals 13 residues. Per the germline V gene, CDR1 is SGHVS and CDR2 is FQNEAQ. The CDR3 DNA reads as TGTGCCAGCAGCAGGGGTCTGGGCACTGAAGCTTTCTTT. Its translation is CASSRGLGTEAFF.

This clone was detected once. The V call is TRBV5-6, the J call TRBJ1-3; D may be TRBD1 (5 bases). Trimming removed 4 bases at V and 0 bases at J, with 23 bases between. The germline gives CDR1 SGHDT, CDR2 YYEEEE. CDR3 length equals 19 residues. CDR3 nucleotides: TGTGCCAGCAGCCCGTTTGGGGGGATACAGAGAATCTCTGGAAACACCATATATTTT. Encoded protein: CASSPFGGIQRISGNTIYF. The complete variable domain, with remaining parts taken from reference TRBV5-6 and TRBJ1-3, reads DAGVTQSPTHLIKTRGQQVTLRCSPKSGHDTVSWYQQALGQGPQFIFQYYEEEERQRGNFPDRFSGHQFPNYSSELNVNALLLGDSALYLCASSPFGGIQRISGNTIYFGEGSWLTVV.

The V and J genes are TRBV10-3 and TRBJ2-7; 9 nucleotides match TRBD1. V shed 2 bases, J shed 5 bases, and the junction held 10 bases outside the gene matches. This CDR3 is built from 16 residues. CDR1 ENHRY and CDR2 SYGVKD come from the germline V gene. The CDR3 DNA is TGTGCCATCAGTGAGGGTTCTACAGGGGGCTACGACGAGCAGTACTTC. Residues: CAISEGSTGGYDEQYF.

The chain recombines TRBV10-1 with TRBJ2-1; 10 bases are shared with TRBD2. V was clipped by 3 bases and J by 11 bases; unmatched bases: 7. CDR1 is WNHNN and CDR2 is SYGVQD in the germline V gene (reference sequence). The CDR3 consists of 14 residues. The CDR3 DNA sequence: TGCGCCAGCAGTGAAACCCTAGCGGGGGTCAAGCAGTTCTTC. This encodes CASSETLAGVKQFF.

The V gene is TRBV19, the J gene TRBJ2-1, with D hard to call. The CDR3 runs 10 residues. V gave up 9 bases and J gave up 6 bases, with 6 bases separating them. Germline loops: CDR1 LNHDA, CDR2 SQIVND (reference sequence). The CDR3 DNA reads TGTGCCAGCGGGTTCAATGAGCAGTTCTTC. This gives the protein CASGFNEQFF. Based on the CDR3 plus reference TRBV19 and TRBJ2-1, the full variable domain is DGGITQSPKYLFRKEGQNVTLSCEQNLNHDAMYWYRQDPGQGLRLIYYSQIVNDFQKGDIAEGYSVSREKKESFPLTVTSAQKNPTAFYLCASGFNEQFFGPGTRLTVL.

This clone has just one count. The chain is built from TRBV29-1 and TRBJ2-1, with a possible D match to TRBD2 (6 bases). This CDR3 has 11 residues. Germline-derived CDR1 and CDR2 are SQVTM and ANQGSEA. The V end lost 3 bases, the J end lost 11 bases, and 11 bases lay between the germline ends. The CDR3 DNA reads as TGCAGCGTTGAGGCGGGACGGAAGCAGTTCTTC. It yields the protein CSVEAGRKQFF.

J is TRBJ2-1 and V is TRBV10-3; perhaps TRBD2 as D (6 bases). Germline V CDR1 and CDR2: ENHRY, SYGVKD. V was cut by 3 bases and J by 7 bases, with 13 bases left in between. The CDR3 contains 14 residues. The CDR3 bases are TGTGCCATCAGTGACCCCGGGGGAGATAATGAGCAGTTCTTC. This sequence encodes CAISDPGGDNEQFF.

The chain couples TRBV29-1 to TRBJ1-2, with a tentative D call TRBD1 (6 bases). This CDR3 spans 13 amino acids. Germline V gene sequence: CDR1 SQVTM, CDR2 ANQGSEA. Trimming shortened V by 6 bases and J by 4 bases, and 15 bases separated the two germline ends. This CDR3 is CSVVTGDGYGYTF. CDR3 nucleotide sequence: TGCAGCGTCGTGACAGGAGATGGCTATGGCTACACCTTC.

V and J are TRBV6-5 and TRBJ2-1; D is possibly TRBD2 (6 bases). The CDR3 covers 15 residues. Trimming pared 4 bases from V and 6 bases from J, leaving 16 bases between. In germline, CDR1 is MNHEY, CDR2 SVGAGI. CDR3 DNA: TGTGCCAGCAGTTCCCCCCCCGGGGGTCGCAATGAGCAGTTCTTC. Protein sequence: CASSSPPGGRNEQFF.

This clone was seen only a few times. This chain uses TRBV5-4 with TRBJ2-1; 9 bases agree with TRBD2. J lost 6 bases, V lost 0 bases, and 4 bases had no gene match. Germline-derived CDR1 and CDR2 are SGHNT and YYREEE (reference sequence). The CDR3 runs 15 residues. CDR3 sequence (DNA): TGTGCCAGCAGCTTGGCAATAGCGGGGGCCAATGAGCAGTTCTTC. Translated, it gives CASSLAIAGANEQFF.

This chain connects TRBV5-1 to TRBJ1-2, with D possibly being TRBD1 (6 bases). Per germline, CDR1 SGHRS and CDR2 YFSETQ. Trimming left V 0 bases short and J 1 base short, with 13 bases between. This CDR3 has 16 residues. The CDR3: CASSLGFGTNNYGYTF. Here the CDR3 DNA reads TGCGCCAGCAGCTTGGGCTTCGGGACAAATAACTATGGCTACACCTTC.